This T cell receptor beta chain was identified in a study of spatial heterogeneity in lung cancer. On each TCR cDNA molecule, a unique molecular identifier was present. TCRdb recomputed calls from the 5' RACE reads with MiXCR, one row per CDR3 protein. There are fewer than 1,500 distinct CDR3 sequences in the sample; 6.5% to 7% occur only once, and roughly 18% lies in the top ten. The sample holds many counts of this clonotype. Time point reported: sample taken at primary tumor resection. CDR1 and CDR2 (germline): MGHRA, YSYEKL. The trim removed 5 bases at V and 4 bases at J, leaving 12 bases unmatched. The CDR3 runs to 16 residues.

The clonotype originates from a male donor with early-stage non-small cell lung cancer. The chain links TRBV4-1 to TRBJ2-7, with 9 positions matching TRBD1. The sample consisted of normal lung tissue next to the tumor, taken at surgery. The DNA of the CDR3 is TGCGCCAGCAGCTACAGATTCTGGGACAGGGAGTACGAGCAGTACTTC. Protein product: CASSYRFWDREYEQYF.